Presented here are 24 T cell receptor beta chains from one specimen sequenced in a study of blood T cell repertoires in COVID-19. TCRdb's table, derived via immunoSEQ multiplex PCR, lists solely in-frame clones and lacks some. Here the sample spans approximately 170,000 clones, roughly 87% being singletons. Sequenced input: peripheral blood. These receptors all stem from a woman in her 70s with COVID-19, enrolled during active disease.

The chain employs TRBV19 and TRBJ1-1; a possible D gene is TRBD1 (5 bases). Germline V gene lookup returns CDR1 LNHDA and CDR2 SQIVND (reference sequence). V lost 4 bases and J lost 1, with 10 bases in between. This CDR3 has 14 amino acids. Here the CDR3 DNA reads TGTGCCAGTAGTACGATCGGGGGGAACACTGAAGCTTTCTTT. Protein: CASSTIGGNTEAFF.

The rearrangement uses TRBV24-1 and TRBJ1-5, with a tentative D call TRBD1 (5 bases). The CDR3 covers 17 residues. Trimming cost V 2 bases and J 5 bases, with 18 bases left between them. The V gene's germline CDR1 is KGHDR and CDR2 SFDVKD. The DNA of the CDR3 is TGTGCCACCAGTGATTCAACGCAGGGAAGGAGCCATCAGCCCCAGCATTTT. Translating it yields CATSDSTQGRSHQPQHF.

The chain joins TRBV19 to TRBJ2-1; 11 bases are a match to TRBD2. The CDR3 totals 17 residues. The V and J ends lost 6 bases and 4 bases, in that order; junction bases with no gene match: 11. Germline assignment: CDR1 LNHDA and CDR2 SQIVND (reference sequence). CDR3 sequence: CASSVSATSGIYNEQFF. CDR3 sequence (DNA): TGTGCCAGTAGCGTAAGCGCGACTAGCGGGATTTACAATGAGCAGTTCTTC.

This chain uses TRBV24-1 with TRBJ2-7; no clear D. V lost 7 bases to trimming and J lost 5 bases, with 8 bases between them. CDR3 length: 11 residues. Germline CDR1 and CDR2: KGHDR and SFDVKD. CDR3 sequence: CATSKRDEQYF. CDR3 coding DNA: TGTGCCACCAGCAAACGGGACGAGCAGTACTTC.

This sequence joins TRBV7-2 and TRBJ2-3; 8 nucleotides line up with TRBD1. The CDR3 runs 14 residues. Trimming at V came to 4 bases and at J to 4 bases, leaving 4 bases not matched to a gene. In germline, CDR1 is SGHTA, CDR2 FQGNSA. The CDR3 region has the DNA TGTGCCAGCAGCTCAGGACAGGGTCCAGATACGCAGTATTTT. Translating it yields CASSSGQGPDTQYF.

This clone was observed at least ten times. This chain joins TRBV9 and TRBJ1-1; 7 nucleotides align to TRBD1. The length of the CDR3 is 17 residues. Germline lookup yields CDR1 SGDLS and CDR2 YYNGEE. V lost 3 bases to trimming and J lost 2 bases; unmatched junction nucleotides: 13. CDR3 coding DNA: TGTGCCAGCAGCGGAGGACCTCAGCGACAGGGCAACACTGAAGCTTTCTTT. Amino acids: CASSGGPQRQGNTEAFF. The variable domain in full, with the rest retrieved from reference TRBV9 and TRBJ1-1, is DSGVTQTPKHLITATGQRVTLRCSPRSGDLSVYWYQQSLDQGLQFLIQYYNGEERAKGNILERFSAQQFPDLHSELNLSSLELGDSALYFCASSGGPQRQGNTEAFFGQGTRLTVV.

This CDR3 is CASTLGRGTDTQYF. The CDR3 nucleotides are TGTGCCAGCACTCTCGGGAGGGGGACAGATACGCAGTATTTT. The chain combines TRBV6-5 with TRBJ2-3, with 8 bases fitting TRBD2. CDR3 size: 14 residues. Losses at the gene ends were 7 bases for V and 3 bases for J; bases not matched to a gene: 6. The germline V gene encodes CDR1 MNHEY and CDR2 SVGAGI.

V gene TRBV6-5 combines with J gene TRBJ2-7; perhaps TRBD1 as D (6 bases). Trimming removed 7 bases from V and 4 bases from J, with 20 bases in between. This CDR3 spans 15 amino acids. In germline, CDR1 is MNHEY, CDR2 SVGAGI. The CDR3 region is CASKPDGAGAYEQYF. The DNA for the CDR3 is TGTGCCAGCAAACCGGACGGGGCAGGGGCGTACGAGCAGTACTTC.

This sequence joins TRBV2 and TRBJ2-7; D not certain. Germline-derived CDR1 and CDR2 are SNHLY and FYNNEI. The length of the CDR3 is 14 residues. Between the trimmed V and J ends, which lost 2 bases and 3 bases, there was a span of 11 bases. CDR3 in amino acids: CASSESQSRYEQYF. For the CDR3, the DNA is TGTGCCAGCAGTGAATCACAGAGCCGCTACGAGCAGTACTTC. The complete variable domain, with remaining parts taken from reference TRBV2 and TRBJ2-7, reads EPEVTQTPSHQVTQMGQEVILRCVPISNHLYFYWYRQILGQKVEFLVSFYNNEISEKSEIFDDQFSVERPDGSNFTLKIRSTKLEDSAMYFCASSESQSRYEQYFGPGTRLTVT.

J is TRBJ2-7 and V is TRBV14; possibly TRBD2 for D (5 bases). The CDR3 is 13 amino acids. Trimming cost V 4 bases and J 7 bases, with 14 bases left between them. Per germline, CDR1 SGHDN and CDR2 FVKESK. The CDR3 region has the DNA TGTGCCAGCAGCCCGCAACTAGTTAATGAGCAGTACTTC. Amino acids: CASSPQLVNEQYF.

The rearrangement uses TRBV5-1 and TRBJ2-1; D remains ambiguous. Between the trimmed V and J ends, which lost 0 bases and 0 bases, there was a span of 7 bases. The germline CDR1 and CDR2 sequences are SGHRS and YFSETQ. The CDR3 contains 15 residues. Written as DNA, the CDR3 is TGCGCCAGCAGCTTGGCAGGCCTCTCCTACAATGAGCAGTTCTTC. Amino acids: CASSLAGLSYNEQFF.

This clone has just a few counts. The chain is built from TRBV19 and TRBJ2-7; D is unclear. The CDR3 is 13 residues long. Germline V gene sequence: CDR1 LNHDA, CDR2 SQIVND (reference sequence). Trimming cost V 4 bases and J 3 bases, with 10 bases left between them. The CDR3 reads CASSRAPNYEQYF. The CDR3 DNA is TGTGCCAGTAGTAGAGCGCCTAACTACGAGCAGTACTTC.

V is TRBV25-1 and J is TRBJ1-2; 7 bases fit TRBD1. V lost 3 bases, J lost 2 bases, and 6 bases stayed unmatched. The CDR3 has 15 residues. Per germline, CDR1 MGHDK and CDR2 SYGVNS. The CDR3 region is CASSEAGTANYGYTF. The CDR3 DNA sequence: TGTGCCAGCAGTGAGGCTGGGACAGCCAACTATGGCTACACCTTC.

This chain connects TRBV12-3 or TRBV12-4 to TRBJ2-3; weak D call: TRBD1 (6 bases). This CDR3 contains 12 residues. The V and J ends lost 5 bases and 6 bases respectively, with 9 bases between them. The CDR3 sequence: CASSMRGDTQYF. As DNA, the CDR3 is TGTGCCAGCAGTATGAGGGGGGATACGCAGTATTTT.

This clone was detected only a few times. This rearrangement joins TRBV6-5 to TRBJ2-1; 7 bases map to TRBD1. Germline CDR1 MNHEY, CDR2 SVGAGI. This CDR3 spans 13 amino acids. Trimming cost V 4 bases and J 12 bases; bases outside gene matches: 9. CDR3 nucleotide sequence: TGTGCCAGCAGTTCCCCCGGGACAGCCTTGCAGTTCTTC. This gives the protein CASSSPGTALQFF.

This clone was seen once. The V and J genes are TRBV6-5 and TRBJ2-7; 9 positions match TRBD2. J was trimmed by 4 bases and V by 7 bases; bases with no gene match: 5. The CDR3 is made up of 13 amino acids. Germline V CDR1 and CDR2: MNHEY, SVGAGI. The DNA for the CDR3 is TGTGCCAGCAACCTAGCGGGACTTTACGAGCAGTACTTC. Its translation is CASNLAGLYEQYF.

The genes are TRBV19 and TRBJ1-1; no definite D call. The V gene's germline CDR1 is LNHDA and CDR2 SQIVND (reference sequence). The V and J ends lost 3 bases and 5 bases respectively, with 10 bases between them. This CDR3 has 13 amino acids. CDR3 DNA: TGTGCCAGTAGTATCACAGAACGAACTGAAGCTTTCTTT. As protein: CASSITERTEAFF.

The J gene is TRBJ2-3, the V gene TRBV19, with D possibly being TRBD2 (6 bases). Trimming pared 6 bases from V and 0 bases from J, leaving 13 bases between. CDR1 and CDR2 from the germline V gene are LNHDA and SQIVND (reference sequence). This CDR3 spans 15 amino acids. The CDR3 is CASSYGGPSTDTQYF. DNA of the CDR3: TGTGCCAGTAGCTACGGGGGACCTAGCACAGATACGCAGTATTTT.

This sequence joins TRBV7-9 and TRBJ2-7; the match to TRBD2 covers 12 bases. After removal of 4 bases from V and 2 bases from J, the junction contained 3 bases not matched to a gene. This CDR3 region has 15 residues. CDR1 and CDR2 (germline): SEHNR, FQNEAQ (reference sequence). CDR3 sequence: CASSSRLAGAYEQYF. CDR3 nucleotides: TGTGCCAGCAGCTCCCGACTAGCGGGGGCCTACGAGCAGTACTTC.

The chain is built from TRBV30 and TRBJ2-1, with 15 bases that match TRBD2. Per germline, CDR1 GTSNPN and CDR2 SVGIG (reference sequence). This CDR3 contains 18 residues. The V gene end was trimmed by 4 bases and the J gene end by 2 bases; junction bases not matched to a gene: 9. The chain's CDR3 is CAWTRRTSGRATYNEQFF. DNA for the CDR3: TGTGCCTGGACCCGGAGGACTAGCGGGAGGGCCACCTACAATGAGCAGTTCTTC.

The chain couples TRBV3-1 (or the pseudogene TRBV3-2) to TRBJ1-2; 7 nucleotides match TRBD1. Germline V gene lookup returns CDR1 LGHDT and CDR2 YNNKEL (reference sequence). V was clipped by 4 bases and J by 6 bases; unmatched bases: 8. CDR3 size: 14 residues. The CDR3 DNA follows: TGTGCCAGCAGCCCAAAAGGCCAGGGGGATGGCTACACCTTC. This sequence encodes CASSPKGQGDGYTF.

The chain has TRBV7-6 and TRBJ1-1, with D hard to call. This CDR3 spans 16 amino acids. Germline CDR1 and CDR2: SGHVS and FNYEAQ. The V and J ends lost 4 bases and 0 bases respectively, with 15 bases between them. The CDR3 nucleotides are TGTGCCAGCAGCTCGCAGAGTTCGGGTTTGAACACTGAAGCTTTCTTT. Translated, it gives CASSSQSSGLNTEAFF.

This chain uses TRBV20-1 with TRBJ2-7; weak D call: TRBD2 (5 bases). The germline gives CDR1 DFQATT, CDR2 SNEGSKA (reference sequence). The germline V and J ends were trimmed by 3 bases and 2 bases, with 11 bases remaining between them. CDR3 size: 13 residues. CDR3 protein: CSASERKAYEQYF. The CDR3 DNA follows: TGCAGTGCTAGTGAGCGGAAAGCCTACGAGCAGTACTTC.

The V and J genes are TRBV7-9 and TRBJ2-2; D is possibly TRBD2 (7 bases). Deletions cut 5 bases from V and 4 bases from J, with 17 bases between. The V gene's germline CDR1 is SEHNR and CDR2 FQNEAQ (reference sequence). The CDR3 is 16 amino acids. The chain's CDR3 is CASSQGRRELTGELFF. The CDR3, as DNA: TGTGCCAGCAGCCAGGGGCGGCGGGAGCTCACCGGGGAGCTGTTTTTT.